The present entry profiles one T cell receptor beta chain with its context. The data originate from a study of long-term antiretroviral therapy in people with HIV. The CDR3 is made up of 16 amino acids. Trimming shortened V by 6 bases and J by 0 bases, and 15 bases separated the two germline ends. The germline V gene encodes CDR1 MNHNS and CDR2 SASEGT. Investigators performed immunoSEQ version v3.0 at survey level. Generated by immunoSEQ multiplex PCR, the TCRdb table keeps only in-frame clones and is missing some. The sample consists of 36,000 or so clones, approximately 80% of them appearing once. This specimen was unsorted PBMCs, taken 0.6 years after starting antiretroviral therapy. The chain links TRBV6-1 to TRBJ2-1; D is unresolved. The sequence derives from a man aged 18-30 years with HIV. CDR3 sequence: CASRELGRTSYNEQFF. CDR3 coding DNA: TGTGCCAGCAGGGAACTCGGCCGGACCTCCTACAATGAGCAGTTCTTC.